This T cell receptor beta chain comes out of a study of T-cell reconstitution after alpha-beta-depleted transplantation in children. This clonotype was detected only a few times. Germline V gives CDR1 DFQATT, CDR2 SNEGSKA (reference sequence). V lost 5 bases and J lost 4, with 18 bases in between. This CDR3 contains 15 residues. Unique molecular identifiers were used in preparing the TCRbeta library. From the PCR reads, TCRdb called clonotypes with MiXCR, one entry per CDR3 protein. The sample has 190,000 or so distinct CDR3 sequences, about 6.4% seen once. The sequence was obtained from a human donor who donated a stem cell graft to a child with Wiskott-Aldrich syndrome. The sequences come from PBMCs from the stem cell graft donor, collected from the stem cell graft. The chain uses TRBV20-1 and TRBJ2-1; TRBD2 is a possible D gene (7 bases). CDR3 loop: CSAPPGGQVYNEQFF. CDR3 sequence (DNA): TGCAGTGCTCCCCCGGGGGGCCAAGTTTACAATGAGCAGTTCTTC.